The 27 T cell receptor beta chains below all came from one sample that was sequenced in a study of T cells expressing NK-cell markers. TCRdb re-called the 5' RACE reads; every CDR3 protein appears as one record, without DNA. In total, the table holds 400,000 to 450,000 distinct CDR3 sequences. Sequences were obtained from blood T cells: a sorted CD56 or NKG2C T cell subset, CD4+ or CD8+ T cells, or bulk PBMC T cells (not recorded which). All receptors derive from a woman between 18 and 69 years old in good health.

The chain recombines TRBV30 with TRBJ2-1; TCRdb names TRBD2, which stays unverified in the absence of DNA. The CDR3 contains 16 residues. CDR1 and CDR2 (germline): GTSNPN, SVGIG (reference sequence). The CDR3 loop is CAWSALAGAQYNEQFF. Full variable domain (rest looked up from reference TRBV30 and TRBJ2-1): SQTIHQWPATLVQPVGSPLSLECTVEGTSNPNLYWYRQAAGRGLQLLFYSVGIGQISSEVPQNLSASRPQDRQFILSSKKLLLSDSGFYLCAWSALAGAQYNEQFFGPGTRLTVL.

The chain combines TRBV5-6 with TRBJ1-1; absent DNA, TCRdb's TRBD1 call cannot be checked. The germline gives CDR1 SGHDT, CDR2 YYEEEE. This CDR3 is 16 amino acids long. The CDR3 spells CASSPDRGRKDTEAFF.

V gene TRBV4-1 combines with J gene TRBJ2-1; TCRdb selects TRBD1, and the lack of DNA leaves this call unchecked. This CDR3 is 16 amino acids long. Germline V gene data show CDR1 as MGHRA and CDR2 as YSYEKL. CDR3: CASSQYPGTGGNEQFF.

This chain joins TRBV3-1 and TRBJ1-6; the D gene TCRdb calls, TRBD1, cannot be checked with no DNA. The germline V gene encodes CDR1 LGHDT and CDR2 YNNKEL (reference sequence). This CDR3 has 14 amino acids. The CDR3 region is CASKGAQTNSPLHF.

The chain carries TRBV4-2 and TRBJ2-6. CDR3 length: 16 residues. CDR1 is LGHNA and CDR2 is YNFKEQ in the germline V gene. The CDR3: CASSQAGSSGAYVLTF.

This chain connects TRBV11-2 to TRBJ2-3; with no DNA, the TCRdb D assignment of TRBD1 cannot be verified. CDR1 is SGHAT, CDR2 FQNNGV, per germline. The CDR3 sequence is 16 residues long. CDR3 protein: CASSSIGGGDTDTQYF.

The chain couples TRBV20-1 to TRBJ2-3. From germline, CDR1 is DFQATT and CDR2 SNEGSKA (reference sequence). CDR3 length: 12 amino acids. CDR3 amino acids: CSAPDGPDTQYF.

V is TRBV20-1 and J is TRBJ2-1; without DNA, the TCRdb call of TRBD2 cannot be checked. There are 17 residues in the CDR3. In germline, CDR1 is DFQATT, CDR2 SNEGSKA (reference sequence). The CDR3 reads CSAAAGAGGFSYNEQFF.

CDR3: CASSPGYQETQYF. This rearrangement joins TRBV5-4 to TRBJ2-5; lacking DNA, the TRBD1 call made by TCRdb goes unchecked. CDR3 length: 13 residues. Looked up from germline, CDR1 is SGHNT and CDR2 is YYREEE (reference sequence).

This chain connects TRBV27 to TRBJ1-1; with no DNA, the TCRdb D assignment of TRBD1 cannot be verified. The germline V gene has CDR1 MNHEY and CDR2 SMNVEV (reference sequence). The CDR3 loop spans 14 amino acids. The CDR3 is CASSWTNQGTEAFF.

The CDR3 spells CASSSPGTGGVNEVEAFF. The chain combines TRBV5-1 with TRBJ1-1; TCRdb names TRBD1, which stays unverified in the absence of DNA. CDR1 and CDR2 from the germline V gene are SGHRS and YFSETQ. CDR3 length equals 18 residues.

The chain links TRBV24-1 to TRBJ2-3; TCRdb gives TRBD1 as the D gene, but with no DNA this cannot be confirmed. The germline gives CDR1 KGHDR, CDR2 SFDVKD. The CDR3 loop spans 16 amino acids. The CDR3 sequence is CATSVPRTGGSDTQYF.

The chain's CDR3 is CASSFGQELLGYTF. The rearrangement joins TRBV6-5 to TRBJ1-2; the D gene TCRdb calls, TRBD1, cannot be checked with no DNA. The length of the CDR3 is 14 residues. CDR1 is MNHEY, CDR2 SVGAGI, per germline.

V and J are TRBV4-2 and TRBJ2-1; TCRdb returns TRBD2, unconfirmable since there is no DNA. Germline CDR1 is LGHNA and CDR2 is YNFKEQ. CDR3 length: 19 amino acids. The CDR3 is CASSQPIGTSGTSYNEQFF.

The chain combines TRBV9 with TRBJ2-3. CDR3 length equals 15 residues. Germline CDR1 SGDLS, CDR2 YYNGEE. CDR3 in amino acids: CASNSGIFSTDTQYF.

The rearrangement links TRBV19 to TRBJ2-3; TCRdb designates TRBD2, a call that cannot be tested without DNA. Germline V gene sequence: CDR1 LNHDA, CDR2 SQIVND (reference sequence). The CDR3 extends over 14 amino acids. The CDR3 here is CATAWEATTDTQYF.

This chain links TRBV12-3 or TRBV12-4 with TRBJ2-2; TCRdb reports TRBD1, a call that lacks DNA to check it against. This CDR3 is built from 15 residues. CDR3: CASSFLPGDTGELFF.

V and J are TRBV20-1 and TRBJ2-5; TCRdb names TRBD2, which stays unverified in the absence of DNA. CDR1 DFQATT and CDR2 SNEGSKA come from the germline V gene (reference sequence). This CDR3 is built from 16 residues. CDR3 protein: CSASHSGPNLKETQYF.

This sequence joins TRBV7-2 and TRBJ2-1; TCRdb indicates TRBD2, and absent DNA this call remains unverified. This CDR3 contains 16 residues. Looked up from germline, CDR1 is SGHTA and CDR2 is FQGNSA. CDR3: CASSWLAGESYNEQFF.

V is TRBV7-8 and J is TRBJ2-7; TCRdb lists TRBD1, though no DNA is available to test this call. The V gene's germline CDR1 is SGHVS and CDR2 FQNEAQ. CDR3 size: 13 residues. CDR3: CASSSLRAYEQYF. The entire variable domain, with the rest obtained from reference TRBV7-8 and TRBJ2-7, is as follows: GAGVSQSPRYKVAKRGQDVALRCDPISGHVSLFWYQQALGQGPEFLTYFQNEAQLDKSGLPSDRFFAERPEGSVSTLKIQRTQQEDSAVYLCASSSLRAYEQYFGPGTRLTVT.

The CDR3 sequence is CSARDQGPDEQYF. The chain couples TRBV20-1 to TRBJ2-7; TCRdb's D gene call, TRBD1, goes unchecked for lack of DNA. CDR1 and CDR2 (germline): DFQATT, SNEGSKA (reference sequence). This CDR3 comprises 13 residues.

V is TRBV7-9 and J is TRBJ1-1; TCRdb's D call of TRBD1 is untestable without DNA. This CDR3 region has 15 residues. Per germline, CDR1 SEHNR and CDR2 FQNEAQ (reference sequence). CDR3 loop: CASSLVGELGTEAFF.

V gene TRBV29-1 combines with J gene TRBJ2-2. The germline V gene has CDR1 SQVTM and CDR2 ANQGSEA. The CDR3 runs to 13 residues. The CDR3 is CSVGLPNNGELFF.

The rearrangement joins TRBV28 to TRBJ2-5; TCRdb names TRBD1, which stays unverified in the absence of DNA. Germline lookup yields CDR1 MDHEN and CDR2 SYDVKM. The CDR3 has 13 residues. The CDR3 region is CASGTGVGETQYF.

CDR3 residues: CSANGRSEQYF. The chain couples TRBV20-1 to TRBJ2-7; TCRdb gives TRBD2 as the D gene, but with no DNA this cannot be confirmed. Germline loops: CDR1 DFQATT, CDR2 SNEGSKA (reference sequence). CDR3 size: 11 residues.

This chain joins TRBV6-5 and TRBJ2-7. Germline V gene sequence: CDR1 MNHEY, CDR2 SVGAGI. The CDR3 is 14 residues long. CDR3 protein: CASSYFGDSYEQYF.

The J gene is TRBJ2-3, the V gene TRBV4-2; without DNA, the TCRdb call of TRBD1 cannot be checked. The CDR3 runs to 17 residues. CDR1 and CDR2 (germline): LGHNA, YNFKEQ. CDR3 sequence reads: CASSRPNPGTGADTQYF.